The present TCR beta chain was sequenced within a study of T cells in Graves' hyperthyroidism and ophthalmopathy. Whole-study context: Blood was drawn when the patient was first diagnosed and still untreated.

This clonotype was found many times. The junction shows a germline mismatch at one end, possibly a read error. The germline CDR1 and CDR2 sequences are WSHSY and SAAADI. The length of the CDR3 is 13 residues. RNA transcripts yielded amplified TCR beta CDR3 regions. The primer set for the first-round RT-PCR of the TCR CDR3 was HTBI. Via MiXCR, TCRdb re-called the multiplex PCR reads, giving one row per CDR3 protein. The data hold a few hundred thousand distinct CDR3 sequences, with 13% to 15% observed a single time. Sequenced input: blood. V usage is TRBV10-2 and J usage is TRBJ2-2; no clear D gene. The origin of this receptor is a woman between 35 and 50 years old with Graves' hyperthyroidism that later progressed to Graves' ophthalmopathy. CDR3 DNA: TGCGCCAGCAGGGAGTGGAGTGCCGGGGAGCTGTTTTTT. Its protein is CASREWSAGELFF.